Included here is one TCR beta chain sequence, with context. Its cognate antigen has yet to be identified. Base qualities are not provided; no much larger clone lies one nucleotide away. TCRbeta CDR3 regions were amplified from genomic DNA using the immunoSEQ Assay, a bias-controlled multiplex PCR. The published analysis was carried out like this. The number of nucleated cells in each sample was estimated by amplification of reference gene primers within the assay. To quantify the absolute abundance of each unique TCRbeta CDR3 rearrangement, sequence reads were collapsed and filtered. For each sample, productive Simpson clonality was calculated as the square root of Simpson's diversity index across productive rearrangements. TCRdb retrieved this table from immuneACCESS and kept in-frame rearrangements only. Not all clones are present; in checked studies, unresolved V genes account for under half, and no reason is known for the remainder. D and trimming come from the DNA, and the V and J calls and clone size come from that table. The sample profile shows about 240,000 clones; around 87% of them were found once. The ten top clones hold approximately 3% of the sample.

A second Seattle source provided samples from volunteer blood donors who had recovered from COVID-19. The collaborating institutions used their own protocols to collect whole blood in K2EDTA tubes. For TCRbeta analysis, collaborators shipped samples in one of three forms: frozen whole blood, isolated PBMCs, or DNA extracted from either of those sample types. This sample is part of a study of blood T cell repertoires in COVID-19 (dated by TCRdb to 2018 to 2020). Concerning the study at large: Collaborator samples came from the United States, Italy and Spain and covered acute and convalescent phases of COVID-19. The samples were drawn from the first 160 participants of the ongoing ImmuneRACE study and from 1,254 subjects provided by 6 global collaborators. Nearly every sample came with metadata listing a de-identified subject ID, COVID-19 status, age in years and sex. The repertoires were made available in a free public database intended to serve as a resource for research on the immune response to SARS-CoV-2. The prospective study material was composed of cDNA or gDNA derived from T cells, B-cell-depleted T cells, or PBMCs. The dataset comprised deeply sampled blood TCRbeta repertoires from subjects exposed to, actively infected with, or recovered from COVID-19. HLA class I and class II types, where available, came from metadata supplied by the sample provider rather than from assay-based typing. The paper as a whole reports these results and caveats: How much clinical and demographic metadata was included differed by source and by participant, and the metadata was provided uncurated.

The cysteine opens and the phenylalanine closes a CDR3 of 12 amino acids. Just the 36-base CDR3 DNA is kept, in frame starting at base 1. From the germline V gene, CDR1 is MDHEN and CDR2 is SYDVKM. Relative to germline, V is missing 2 bases and J is missing 11 bases, with 3 bases of the junction outside any gene match. Sequences were obtained from peripheral blood. The TCR was taken from a young woman who had recovered from COVID-19. The V and J genes are TRBV28 and TRBJ1-1; 9 bases in the junction line up with TRBD1. The nucleotide sequence is TGTGCCAGCAGTTTACTCGGGACAGGGGCTTTCTTT. The translation is CASSLLGTGAFF.